These T cell receptor beta chains were read from a single sample in a study of blood T cell repertoires in COVID-19. Assay used: immunoSEQ multiplex PCR; TCRdb lists only in-frame clones, some missing. The table records 300,000 to 400,000 clones, around 86% of them present only once. The sample was PBMCs or T cells enriched from blood (not recorded which). These receptors originate from a man aged 55 to 70 who had recovered from COVID-19. Each CDR3 is given with its conserved first and last residue. D genes are given only for firm matches. Rows may omit the clone size; those that give it use once, few, many or a size class.

V gene	D gene	J gene	clone size	CDR3 protein	CDR3 DNA
TRBV12-3/TRBV12-4	TRBD1	TRBJ1-1	NA	CASSQQGAREAFF	TGTGCCAGCAGTCAACAGGGGGCCAGAGAAGCTTTCTTT
TRBV2	TRBD2	TRBJ2-7	NA	CASRSGLDLYEQYF	TGTGCCAGCAGGTCGGGACTAGATCTCTACGAGCAGTACTTC
TRBV7-3	TRBD1	TRBJ2-1	NA	CASSLLTGSEQFF	TGTGCCAGCAGCTTATTGACAGGGAGTGAGCAGTTCTTC
TRBV4-2	TRBD2	TRBJ2-1	NA	CASSQDQREGYNEQFF	TGTGCCAGCAGCCAAGATCAGCGGGAGGGGTACAATGAGCAGTTCTTC
TRBV20-1	TRBD1	TRBJ2-3	NA	CSASSRDRGVAGAQYF	TGCAGTGCTAGTTCCCGGGACAGGGGGGTCGCGGGGGCGCAGTATTTT
TRBV9	TRBD2	TRBJ2-4	many	CASSVPTSFVVKNIQYF	TGTGCCAGCAGCGTACCGACTAGCTTTGTAGTCAAAAACATTCAGTACTTC
TRBV11-3	TRBD1	TRBJ2-3	NA	CASSASGTGGLDTQYF	TGTGCCAGCAGCGCCTCCGGGACAGGGGGCTTGGATACGCAGTATTTT
TRBV5-8	NA	TRBJ1-2	NA	CASSLRFNYGYTF	TGTGCCAGCAGCCTCAGGTTTAACTATGGCTACACCTTC
TRBV13	NA	TRBJ2-7	NA	CASSLWGRAASYEQYF	TGTGCCAGCAGCTTATGGGGCAGGGCCGCTTCCTACGAGCAGTACTTC
TRBV6-1	NA	TRBJ2-7	NA	CASSFAAGSGYEQYF	TGTGCCAGCAGTTTCGCGGCAGGGTCGGGTTACGAGCAGTACTTC
TRBV7-8	NA	TRBJ2-1	NA	CASTRHSSYNEQFF	TGTGCCAGCACCCGCCACAGCTCCTACAATGAGCAGTTCTTC
TRBV9	TRBD2	TRBJ2-1	NA	CASSSPTSAGGLYNEQFF	TGTGCCAGCAGCTCCCCTACATCAGCGGGAGGCCTTTACAATGAGCAGTTCTTC
TRBV7-9	NA	TRBJ1-1	NA	CASSLDGRGTEAFF	TGTGCCAGCAGCTTAGACGGGCGGGGGACTGAAGCTTTCTTT
TRBV3-1/TRBV3-2	NA	TRBJ2-3	NA	CASSQRTITDTQYF	TGTGCCAGCAGCCAGAGGACTATCACAGATACGCAGTATTTT
TRBV7-6	TRBD2	TRBJ2-3	NA	CASSLVSSGKGPDTQYF	TGTGCCAGCAGCTTAGTTTCTAGCGGGAAAGGGCCAGATACGCAGTATTTT
TRBV11-2	NA	TRBJ1-3	NA	CASAELNSGNTIYF	TGTGCCAGCGCTGAGCTGAACTCTGGAAACACCATATATTTT
TRBV5-6	NA	TRBJ2-1	NA	CASSLDGVSYNEQFF	TGTGCCAGCAGCTTGGATGGAGTCTCCTACAATGAGCAGTTCTTC
TRBV3-1/TRBV3-2	TRBD1	TRBJ1-2	NA	CASSQGSGGGYTF	TGTGCCAGCAGCCAAGGTTCAGGGGGCGGCTACACCTTC
TRBV5-1	NA	TRBJ1-2	NA	CASSLGSGVGYGYTF	TGCGCCAGCAGCTTGGGTTCAGGGGTCGGGTATGGCTACACCTTC
TRBV19	NA	TRBJ2-7	NA	CASSNSAYEQYF	TGTGCCAGTAGTAACAGTGCCTACGAGCAGTACTTC
TRBV18	NA	TRBJ2-3	NA	CASSPRQGTDTQYF	TGTGCCAGCTCACCAAGACAGGGCACAGATACGCAGTATTTT
TRBV28	TRBD1	TRBJ2-3	NA	CASRAGTGGGSDTQYF	TGTGCCAGCAGGGCCGGGACAGGGGGTGGCTCAGATACGCAGTATTTT
TRBV10-1	NA	TRBJ1-2	once	CASSSGPKGANYGYTF	TGCGCCAGCAGTTCTGGACCAAAAGGGGCTAACTATGGCTACACCTTC
TRBV6-5	TRBD1	TRBJ1-3	NA	CASSQGDKDTIYF	TGTGCCAGCAGTCAGGGGGACAAGGACACCATATATTTT
TRBV7-3	NA	TRBJ1-1	NA	CASSLTAGSQENTEAFF	TGTGCCAGCAGCTTAACGGCGGGCAGTCAGGAGAACACTGAAGCTTTCTTT
TRBV6-6	NA	TRBJ1-1	NA	CASSARGGVNEAFF	TGTGCCAGCAGTGCACGGGGGGGGGTTAATGAAGCTTTCTTT
TRBV5-1	TRBD1	TRBJ2-7	NA	CASSSWTGAEEQYF	TGCGCCAGCAGCTCCTGGACAGGGGCGGAAGAGCAGTACTTC
TRBV5-1	NA	TRBJ1-2	once	CASTWTPAFSNYGYTF	TGCGCCAGCACCTGGACACCGGCTTTCTCTAACTATGGCTACACCTTC
TRBV9	TRBD2	TRBJ2-7	NA	CASSAGTSGSAGGTYEQYF	TGTGCCAGCAGCGCCGGGACTAGCGGGAGCGCCGGTGGCACCTACGAGCAGTACTTC
TRBV24-1	NA	TRBJ1-5	NA	CATSDRQLNQPQHF	TGTGCCACCAGTGACCGACAGCTCAATCAGCCCCAGCATTTT
TRBV19	TRBD2	TRBJ2-4	NA	CASSLGLDFYGIQYF	TGTGCCAGTAGTTTGGGACTAGACTTCTACGGCATTCAGTACTTC
TRBV24-1	TRBD2	TRBJ2-2	NA	CATSDLSGRAHGELFF	TGTGCCACCAGTGATCTTAGCGGGAGGGCCCACGGGGAGCTGTTTTTT
TRBV7-2	NA	TRBJ2-1	NA	CASSLAGGPANEQFF	TGTGCCAGCAGCTTAGCGGGAGGTCCCGCCAATGAGCAGTTCTTC
TRBV6-4	NA	TRBJ2-3	NA	CASSDSQGNTQYF	TGTGCCAGCAGTGACTCACAGGGTAATACGCAGTATTTT
TRBV10-3	TRBD2	TRBJ2-1	NA	CAISESAGASYNEQFF	TGTGCCATCAGTGAGTCAGCGGGGGCGTCCTACAATGAGCAGTTCTTC
TRBV7-2	TRBD2	TRBJ2-7	NA	CASSSQAGVYEQYF	TGTGCCAGCAGCTCTCAGGCGGGAGTCTACGAGCAGTACTTC
TRBV23-1	NA	TRBJ1-4	once	CASSRDIGIEKLFF	TGCGCCAGCAGTCGGGACATCGGGATAGAAAAACTGTTTTTT
TRBV4-2	TRBD2	TRBJ2-1	NA	CASSPNGLASSYNEQFF	TGTGCCAGCAGCCCGAACGGACTAGCGAGCTCCTACAATGAGCAGTTCTTC
TRBV28	NA	TRBJ1-4	few	CASSLGFRGRREKLFF	TGTGCCAGCAGTTTAGGGTTTCGGGGTCGTAGGGAAAAACTGTTTTTT
TRBV9	NA	TRBJ1-2	NA	CASSPLSGSEGYTF	TGTGCCAGCAGCCCACTAAGCGGGTCGGAGGGCTACACCTTC
TRBV7-2	TRBD2	TRBJ2-7	NA	CASSLVAGGFFYEQYF	TGTGCCAGCAGCTTAGTAGCGGGAGGGTTTTTCTACGAGCAGTACTTC
TRBV11-2	TRBD2	TRBJ2-5	NA	CASSLALAGGQETQYF	TGTGCCAGCAGCTTAGCACTAGCGGGAGGCCAAGAGACCCAGTACTTC
TRBV12-3/TRBV12-4	NA	TRBJ1-2	NA	CASSPRDNRVYTF	TGTGCCAGCAGCCCCCGGGACAACCGGGTCTACACCTTC
TRBV2	TRBD2	TRBJ2-4	once	CASSEGTSGRTKNIQYF	TGTGCCAGCAGTGAGGGGACTAGCGGGAGGACCAAAAACATTCAGTACTTC
TRBV6-4	NA	TRBJ2-6	NA	CASPEKALLSGSGANVLTF	TGTGCCAGCCCTGAGAAGGCGCTATTGAGCGGCTCTGGGGCCAACGTCCTGACTTTC
TRBV5-1	NA	TRBJ1-4	NA	CASSFAGPNEKLFF	TGCGCCAGCAGCTTCGCAGGCCCTAATGAAAAACTGTTTTTT
TRBV7-3	TRBD1	TRBJ1-5	NA	CASSPFGPGQGAKTHSNQPQHF	TGTGCCAGCAGCCCCTTTGGCCCGGGACAGGGGGCAAAAACACATAGCAATCAGCCCCAGCATTTT
TRBV2	TRBD1	TRBJ1-2	once	CASRLEGADGYTF	TGTGCCAGCAGATTGGAGGGGGCAGATGGCTACACCTTC
TRBV12-3/TRBV12-4	NA	TRBJ1-1	few	CASSLASGEAFF	TGTGCCAGCAGTTTAGCTTCGGGTGAAGCTTTCTTT
TRBV5-1	NA	TRBJ1-1	once	CASSRTEYSTEAFF	TGCGCCAGCAGCCGCACCGAGTATTCTACTGAAGCTTTCTTT
TRBV12-3/TRBV12-4	NA	TRBJ1-6	NA	CASSLAREAPLHF	TGTGCCAGCAGTTTAGCGCGGGAGGCACCCCTCCACTTT
TRBV28	TRBD1	TRBJ2-7	NA	CASSTTGAPNEQYF	TGTGCCAGCAGTACGACAGGGGCCCCCAACGAGCAGTACTTC
TRBV28	NA	TRBJ2-7	NA	CASSQTRDTRDEQYF	TGTGCCAGCAGTCAGACCCGGGACACGAGGGACGAGCAGTACTTC
TRBV30	NA	TRBJ1-5	NA	CAWRGQNNQPQHF	TGTGCCTGGAGAGGACAGAACAATCAGCCCCAGCATTTT
TRBV28	NA	TRBJ1-2	few	CASSLWQEANYGYTF	TGTGCCAGCAGTTTATGGCAGGAAGCTAACTATGGCTACACCTTC
TRBV5-1	TRBD1	TRBJ1-6	NA	CASSLAGQGNSPLHF	TGCGCCAGCAGCTTGGCGGGACAGGGTAATTCACCCCTCCACTTT
TRBV6-5	NA	TRBJ2-6	NA	CASSPEGSGANVLTF	TGTGCCAGCAGTCCCGAGGGTTCTGGGGCCAACGTCCTGACTTTC
TRBV28	TRBD1	TRBJ1-2	once	CASSPQTRGLNYTF	TGTGCCAGCAGTCCCCAGACAAGGGGGCTAAACTACACCTTC
TRBV6-4	NA	TRBJ2-7	once	CASSDVYEQYF	TGTGCCAGCAGTGACGTCTATGAGCAGTACTTC